The 27 T cell receptor beta chains given below trace back to one sample, sequenced in a study of blood T cell repertoires in COVID-19. Method: immunoSEQ multiplex PCR; TCRdb's copy keeps in-frame clones and lacks some. The profile covers about 55,000 clones, with around 83% appearing a single time and under 20% taken by the ten largest. The sequenced sample was peripheral blood. Receptor source: a human donor in a cohort sampled during active COVID-19.

The chain links TRBV23-1 to TRBJ1-2; 8 bases are shared with TRBD1. TRBV23-1 counts as an open reading frame of uncertain function. Trimming took 4 bases from V and 5 from J; bases not matched to a gene: 3. This CDR3 is built from 13 residues. CDR3 DNA sequence: TGCGCCAGCAGTCCCCGGGACAGGTATGGCTACACCTTC. Amino acids: CASSPRDRYGYTF.

The genes are TRBV7-9 and TRBJ2-7; 10 nucleotides agree with TRBD2. CDR1 is SEHNR, CDR2 FQNEAQ, per germline (reference sequence). V trimming: 3 bases; J trimming: 3 bases; junction bases outside the gene matches: 5. The CDR3 is 15 amino acids. The CDR3 sequence is CASSFGTSAVYEQYF. For the CDR3, the DNA is TGTGCCAGCAGCTTTGGGACTAGCGCTGTCTACGAGCAGTACTTC.

The V gene is TRBV10-3, the J gene TRBJ1-1; D is ambiguous. The germline V and J ends were trimmed by 0 bases and 6 bases, with 8 bases remaining between them. The CDR3 spans 13 residues. CDR1 is ENHRY and CDR2 is SYGVKD in the germline V gene. The DNA of the CDR3 is TGTGCCATCAGTGAGTCGAGCCCATCTGAAGCTTTCTTT. Its translation: CAISESSPSEAFF.

The chain joins TRBV4-2 to TRBJ1-4; D is perhaps TRBD1 (5 bases). Looked up from germline, CDR1 is LGHNA and CDR2 is YNFKEQ. V was trimmed by 0 bases and J by 10 bases, leaving 15 bases between them. The CDR3 spans 15 residues. The CDR3 spells CASSQEKGFGVKLFF. DNA for the CDR3: TGTGCCAGCAGCCAAGAAAAGGGGTTTGGCGTAAAACTGTTTTTT.

The chain links TRBV19 to TRBJ2-1; 10 bases line up with TRBD2. This CDR3 is built from 14 residues. J lost 2 bases, V lost 7 bases, and 2 bases had no gene match. Germline V gives CDR1 LNHDA, CDR2 SQIVND (reference sequence). DNA of the CDR3: TGTGCCAGTAATAGCGGGAGGACCTACAATGAGCAGTTCTTC. Amino acid sequence: CASNSGRTYNEQFF.

The V and J genes are TRBV14 and TRBJ2-1; perhaps TRBD1 as D (6 bases). There are 16 residues in the CDR3. CDR1 SGHDN and CDR2 FVKESK come from the germline V gene. Trimming took 4 bases from V and 7 from J, leaving 20 bases between them. CDR3 in amino acids: CASSPKQGFLSNEQFF. In DNA, the CDR3 is TGTGCCAGCAGCCCCAAGCAGGGGTTTCTGAGTAATGAGCAGTTCTTC.

This chain uses TRBV29-1 with TRBJ2-6, with 8 positions matching TRBD1. The germline CDR1 and CDR2 sequences are SQVTM and ANQGSEA. CDR3 size: 17 residues. V lost 5 bases to trimming and J lost 0 bases; unmatched junction nucleotides: 9. DNA for the CDR3: TGCAGCGTTAAACTTCGGACAGGGCCCTCTGGGGCCAACGTCCTGACTTTC. Amino acids: CSVKLRTGPSGANVLTF.

The chain recombines TRBV6-6 with TRBJ2-6; TRBD2 aligns across 7 bases. Trimming took 10 bases from V and 11 from J; bases not matched to a gene: 8. From germline, CDR1 is MNHNY and CDR2 SVGAGI (reference sequence). This CDR3 comprises 12 residues. The CDR3, as DNA: TGTGCCACCCGCGGGGGAACAGACGTCCTGACTTTC. It codes for CATRGGTDVLTF.

The V call is TRBV10-3, the J call TRBJ2-1; D is possibly TRBD2 (5 bases). V dropped 5 bases and J dropped 0 bases, with 20 bases sitting between them. The CDR3 covers 18 residues. Germline V gene sequence: CDR1 ENHRY, CDR2 SYGVKD. Here the CDR3 reads CAISTRGSAMGSYNEQFF. CDR3 DNA sequence: TGTGCCATCAGTACCCGGGGTAGCGCCATGGGCTCCTACAATGAGCAGTTCTTC.

The table lists this clone with a count of one. The chain links TRBV24-1 to TRBJ2-2, with 9 bases lining up with TRBD1. This CDR3 has 16 amino acids. Per germline, CDR1 KGHDR and CDR2 SFDVKD. With 4 bases clipped from V and 5 bases from J, the junction kept 7 bases outside the gene matches. The CDR3 loop reads CATSDAGQGLTGELFF. The CDR3 coding sequence is TGTGCCACCAGTGACGCGGGACAGGGTTTGACCGGGGAGCTGTTTTTT.

This clone appeared a single time. This chain connects TRBV6-1 to TRBJ2-6, with D possibly TRBD2 on 7 matching bases. The CDR3 covers 16 residues. The V and J ends lost 3 bases and 4 bases respectively, with 13 bases between them. CDR1 MNHNS and CDR2 SASEGT come from the germline V gene. CDR3 amino acids: CASSEAGAGGANVLTF. The CDR3 nucleotides are TGTGCCAGCAGTGAGGCGGGGGCGGGGGGGGCCAACGTCCTGACTTTC.

CDR3 loop: CASSAFVVATGELFF. Here the CDR3 DNA reads TGCGCCAGCAGTGCATTCGTTGTGGCCACCGGGGAGCTGTTTTTT. This rearrangement joins TRBV10-1 to TRBJ2-2; D call uncertain. Germline values: CDR1 WNHNN, CDR2 SYGVQD (reference sequence). V lost 4 bases and J 4 bases, leaving 13 bases between the germline ends. The CDR3 contains 15 residues.

The chain carries TRBV4-1 and TRBJ2-5, with 9 bases matching TRBD2. The CDR3 has 16 amino acids. Trimming removed 0 bases from V and 3 bases from J; junction bases left unmatched: 5. The germline gives CDR1 MGHRA, CDR2 YSYEKL. CDR3 amino acids: CASSQDVAGVKETQYF. CDR3 coding DNA: TGCGCCAGCAGCCAAGACGTAGCGGGAGTGAAAGAGACCCAGTACTTC.

CDR3 DNA: TGTGCCAGCAGCCGGGTTGGAGGGATGAATTCACCCCTCCACTTT. This encodes CASSRVGGMNSPLHF. The chain employs TRBV5-6 and TRBJ1-6; no reliable D call. Germline-derived CDR1 and CDR2 are SGHDT and YYEEEE. This CDR3 region has 15 residues. V was pared by 4 bases and J by 7 bases, with 15 bases between.

This sequence joins TRBV6-5 and TRBJ1-6, with 7 bases matching TRBD1. CDR3 length: 13 residues. Trimming took 7 bases from V and 9 from J; bases not matched to a gene: 6. The germline gives CDR1 MNHEY, CDR2 SVGAGI. CDR3 in DNA: TGTGCCAGCACCCTAGGGGGCGGTTCACCCCTCCACTTT. This encodes CASTLGGGSPLHF.

In its sample, this clone was seen once. The chain couples TRBV5-4 to TRBJ2-3; TRBD1 matches 7 bases. The junction had 5 bases not matched to a gene; V was cut back by 3 bases and J by 4 bases. This CDR3 spans 14 amino acids. Germline CDR1 reads SGHNT; CDR2 reads YYREEE (reference sequence). CDR3: CASSSRQGSDTQYF. CDR3 bases: TGTGCCAGCAGCTCCAGACAGGGTTCAGATACGCAGTATTTT.

The gene calls are TRBV10-3 and TRBJ1-2; a weak D match, TRBD1 (5 bases). Germline V gives CDR1 ENHRY, CDR2 SYGVKD. V lost 4 bases to trimming and J lost 9 bases, with 9 bases between them. The CDR3 runs to 11 residues. CDR3 amino acids: CAISVEDSYTF. DNA of the CDR3: TGTGCCATCAGTGTAGAGGACAGCTACACCTTC.

The chain combines TRBV6-6 with TRBJ2-2; 11 bases agree with TRBD2. The J segment lost 3 bases and the V segment lost 0 bases, leaving 0 bases of the junction unmatched. The CDR3 sequence is 16 residues long. From germline, CDR1 is MNHNY and CDR2 SVGAGI (reference sequence). The CDR3 nucleotides are TGTGCCAGCAGTTACTCGGGACTAGCGGACACCGGGGAGCTGTTTTTT. Its protein is CASSYSGLADTGELFF.

The chain is built from TRBV3-1 (or the pseudogene TRBV3-2) and TRBJ2-3; 7 bases are a match to TRBD2. Germline trimming cut 3 bases from V and 0 bases from J; bases unmatched to any gene: 6. Per germline, CDR1 LGHDT and CDR2 YNNKEL (reference sequence). This CDR3 is built from 16 residues. For the CDR3, the DNA is TGTGCCAGCAGCCAGTATAGCGGGTCGAGCACAGATACGCAGTATTTT. It encodes CASSQYSGSSTDTQYF.

This clone was seen only once. The chain uses TRBV24-1 and TRBJ1-2, with TRBD1 identical over 9 bases. The CDR3 length is 15 residues. The junction had 10 bases not matched to a gene; V was cut back by 4 bases and J by 8 bases. CDR1 is KGHDR, CDR2 SFDVKD, per germline. The CDR3 loop reads CATSEGQGEWRGYTF. CDR3 nucleotides: TGTGCCACCAGTGAGGGACAGGGAGAGTGGCGAGGCTACACCTTC.

The rearrangement links TRBV18 to TRBJ1-6; D is uncertain. Trimming left V 6 bases short and J 5 bases short, with 17 bases between. The length of the CDR3 is 16 residues. CDR1 and CDR2 from the germline V gene are KGHSH and LQKENI. Here the CDR3 reads CASSRETALDNSPLHF. CDR3 nucleotide sequence: TGTGCCAGCTCTCGGGAGACCGCCCTCGATAATTCACCCCTCCACTTT.

The chain has TRBV7-6 and TRBJ1-3; unclear D gene. V was trimmed by 5 bases and J by 0 bases, leaving 11 bases between them. This CDR3 has 15 amino acids. In germline, CDR1 is SGHVS, CDR2 FNYEAQ. DNA for the CDR3: TGTGCCAGCAGCCAGGAGGGCTTCTCTGGAAACACCATATATTTT. Protein: CASSQEGFSGNTIYF. The full variable domain, rest sourced from reference TRBV7-6 and TRBJ1-3, is GAGVSQSPRYKVTKRGQDVALRCDPISGHVSLYWYRQALGQGPEFLTYFNYEAQQDKSGLPNDRFSAERPEGSISTLTIQRTEQRDSAMYRCASSQEGFSGNTIYFGEGSWLTVV.

V gene TRBV19 combines with J gene TRBJ2-2, with a weak D call TRBD1 (6 bases). In germline, CDR1 is LNHDA, CDR2 SQIVND (reference sequence). V lost 3 bases to trimming and J lost 1 base, with 9 bases between them. The CDR3 runs to 15 residues. The CDR3 coding sequence is TGTGCCAGTAGTATGTGGGGACAGAACACCGGGGAGCTGTTTTTT. It encodes CASSMWGQNTGELFF.

The chain is built from TRBV7-6 and TRBJ2-3; 11 bases map to TRBD2. Trimming cost V 6 bases and J 2 bases; bases outside gene matches: 7. Germline V gene lookup returns CDR1 SGHVS and CDR2 FNYEAQ. CDR3 length equals 16 residues. The DNA for the CDR3 is TGTGCCAGCAGGGTAGGGACTAGCGGATACACAGATACGCAGTATTTT. This translates into CASRVGTSGYTDTQYF.

The CDR3 is CASRPMGDTQETQYF. The CDR3 DNA follows: TGTGCCAGCAGGCCCATGGGGGACACCCAAGAGACCCAGTACTTC. The rearrangement links TRBV28 to TRBJ2-5; possibly TRBD1 for D (6 bases). Germline loops: CDR1 MDHEN, CDR2 SYDVKM. This CDR3 comprises 15 residues. Trimming stripped 6 bases from V and 1 base from J, with 15 bases between.

The chain joins TRBV9 to TRBJ1-3, with 8 bases identical to TRBD1. Per the germline V gene, CDR1 is SGDLS and CDR2 is YYNGEE. The CDR3 spans 15 residues. Germline trimming cut 0 bases from V and 3 bases from J; bases unmatched to any gene: 2. The chain's CDR3 is CASSVVDRGGNTIYF. The CDR3 nucleotides are TGTGCCAGCAGCGTAGTCGACAGGGGTGGAAACACCATATATTTT.

This chain joins TRBV5-1 and TRBJ1-5, with 9 bases identical to TRBD1. The trim removed 5 bases at V and 5 bases at J, leaving 2 bases unmatched. Germline CDR1 SGHRS, CDR2 YFSETQ. The CDR3 runs to 13 residues. The CDR3 spells CASRRDRDQPQHF. In DNA, the CDR3 is TGCGCCAGCAGACGGGACAGGGATCAGCCCCAGCATTTT.